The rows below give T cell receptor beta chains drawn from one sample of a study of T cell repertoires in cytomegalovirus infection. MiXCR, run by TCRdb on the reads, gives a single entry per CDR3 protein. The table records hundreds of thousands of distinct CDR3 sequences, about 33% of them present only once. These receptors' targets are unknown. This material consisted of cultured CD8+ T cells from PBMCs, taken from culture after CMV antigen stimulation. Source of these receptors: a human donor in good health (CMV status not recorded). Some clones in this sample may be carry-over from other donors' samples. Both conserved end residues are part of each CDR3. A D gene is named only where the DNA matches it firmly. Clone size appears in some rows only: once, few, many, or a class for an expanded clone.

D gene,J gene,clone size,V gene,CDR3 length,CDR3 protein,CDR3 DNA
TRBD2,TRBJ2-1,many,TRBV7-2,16,CASSRRASGGANEQFF,TGTGCCAGCAGCCGACGAGCTAGCGGGGGGGCCAATGAGCAGTTCTTC
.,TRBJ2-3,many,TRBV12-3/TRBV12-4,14,CASGGSGSTDTQYF,TGTGCCAGCGGGGGGAGTGGAAGCACAGATACGCAGTATTTT
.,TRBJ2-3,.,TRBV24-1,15,CATQGTEHFLDTQYF,TGTGCCACCCAGGGCACCGAACATTTCCTAGATACGCAGTATTTT
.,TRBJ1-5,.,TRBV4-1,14,CASSQDREIQPQHF,TGCGCCAGCAGCCAAGATCGGGAGATCCAGCCCCAGCATTTT
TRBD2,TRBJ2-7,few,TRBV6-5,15,CASSPGVAGIYEQYF,TGTGCCAGCAGTCCTGGGGTAGCGGGGATCTACGAGCAGTACTTC
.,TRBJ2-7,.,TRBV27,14,CASSFIAGAYEQYF,TGTGCCAGCAGTTTTATTGCAGGGGCCTACGAGCAGTACTTC
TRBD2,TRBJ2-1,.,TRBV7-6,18,CASSFTGLAGGRDNEQFF,TGTGCCAGCAGCTTTACCGGACTAGCGGGGGGACGAGACAATGAGCAGTTCTTC
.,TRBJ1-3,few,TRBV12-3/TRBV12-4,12,CASTISGNTIYF,TGTGCCAGCACCATCTCTGGAAACACCATATATTTT
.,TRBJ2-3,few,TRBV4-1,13,CASSQDGIPTQYF,TGCGCCAGCAGCCAAGATGGAATCCCTACGCAGTATTTT
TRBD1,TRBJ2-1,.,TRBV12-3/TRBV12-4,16,CASSKRGDRVWNEQFF,TGTGCCAGCAGTAAAAGAGGGGACAGGGTTTGGAATGAGCAGTTCTTC
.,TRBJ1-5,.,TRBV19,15,CASSFLRESNQPQHF,TGTGCCAGTAGTTTCCTCCGGGAGAGCAATCAGCCCCAGCATTTT
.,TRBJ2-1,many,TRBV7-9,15,CASSPPKHSYNEQFF,TGTGCCAGCAGCCCTCCGAAACACTCCTACAATGAGCAGTTCTTC
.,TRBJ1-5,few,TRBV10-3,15,CAISEFAGGDQPQHF,TGTGCCATCAGTGAGTTCGCGGGAGGGGATCAGCCCCAGCATTTT
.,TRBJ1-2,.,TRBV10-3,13,CAISEGRVHGYTF,TGTGCCATCAGTGAGGGAAGAGTCCATGGCTACACCTTC